This T cell receptor (beta chain) was profiled in a study of blood T cell repertoires in COVID-19. The authors' processing: Reference gene primers were amplified, and this amplification served to estimate nucleated cell counts. Clones were sequenced by immunoSEQ multiplex PCR, and TCRdb holds only the in-frame ones, with some missing. That table gives V, J and clone size, and the DNA gave D and trimming. The sample yields some 100,000 clones, 70% to 90% seen once. The germline gives CDR1 SGHRS, CDR2 YFSETQ. The CDR3 covers 17 residues. V lost 4 bases, J lost 7 bases, and 9 bases stayed unmatched. This sequence was found in a man in his forties or fifties with active or convalescent COVID-19. This chain links TRBV5-1 with TRBJ2-1; the match to TRBD2 covers 15 bases. Sequencing used peripheral blood. The CDR3: CASSPIPGLAGGNEQFF. In nucleotides, the CDR3 is TGCGCCAGCAGCCCAATTCCAGGACTAGCGGGAGGGAATGAGCAGTTCTTC.